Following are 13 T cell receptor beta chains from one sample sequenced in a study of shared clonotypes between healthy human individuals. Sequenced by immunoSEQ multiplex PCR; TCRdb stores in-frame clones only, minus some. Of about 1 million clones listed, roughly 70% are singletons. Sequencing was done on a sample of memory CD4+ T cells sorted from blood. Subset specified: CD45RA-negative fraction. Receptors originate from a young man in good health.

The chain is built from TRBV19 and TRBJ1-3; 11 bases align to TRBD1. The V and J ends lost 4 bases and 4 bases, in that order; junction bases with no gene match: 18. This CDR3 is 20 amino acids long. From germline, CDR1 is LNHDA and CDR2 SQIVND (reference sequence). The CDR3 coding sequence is TGTGCCAGTAGTAGGATCCCTTTTAGGACAGGGGGCGCAGGGGGAAACACCATATATTTT. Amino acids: CASSRIPFRTGGAGGNTIYF.

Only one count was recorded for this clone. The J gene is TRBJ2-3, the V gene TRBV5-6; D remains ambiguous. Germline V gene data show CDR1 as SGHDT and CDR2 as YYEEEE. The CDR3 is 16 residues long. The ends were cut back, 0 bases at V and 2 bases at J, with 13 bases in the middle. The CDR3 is CASSLGTDLITDTQYF. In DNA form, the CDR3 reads TGTGCCAGCAGCTTGGGTACAGACCTGATCACAGATACGCAGTATTTT.

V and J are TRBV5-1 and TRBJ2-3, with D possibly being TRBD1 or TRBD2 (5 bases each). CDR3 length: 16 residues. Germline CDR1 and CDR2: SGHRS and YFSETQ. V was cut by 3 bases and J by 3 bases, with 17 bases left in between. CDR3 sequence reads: CASSSPRDLPTDTQYF. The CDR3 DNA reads TGCGCCAGCAGCTCGCCCCGGGACCTACCGACAGATACGCAGTATTTT.

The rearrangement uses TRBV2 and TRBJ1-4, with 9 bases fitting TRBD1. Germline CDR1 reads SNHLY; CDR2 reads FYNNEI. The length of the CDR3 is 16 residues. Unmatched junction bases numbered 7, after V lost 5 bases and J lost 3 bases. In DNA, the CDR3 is TGTGCCAGCAGTTCACAGGGGGCTGGAGCTAATGAAAAACTGTTTTTT. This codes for CASSSQGAGANEKLFF.

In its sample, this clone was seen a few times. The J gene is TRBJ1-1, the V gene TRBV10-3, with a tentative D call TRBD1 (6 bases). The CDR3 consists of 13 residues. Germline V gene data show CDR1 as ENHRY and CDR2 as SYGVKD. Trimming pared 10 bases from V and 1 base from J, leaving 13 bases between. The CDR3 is CATTTTGNTEAFF. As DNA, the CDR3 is TGTGCCACTACAACGACAGGGAACACTGAAGCTTTCTTT.

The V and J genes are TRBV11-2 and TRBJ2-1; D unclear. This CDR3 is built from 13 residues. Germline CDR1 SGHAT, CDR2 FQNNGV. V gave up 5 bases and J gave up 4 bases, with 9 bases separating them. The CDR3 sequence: CASSGRTYNEQFF. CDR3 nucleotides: TGTGCCAGCAGCGGAAGGACGTACAATGAGCAGTTCTTC.

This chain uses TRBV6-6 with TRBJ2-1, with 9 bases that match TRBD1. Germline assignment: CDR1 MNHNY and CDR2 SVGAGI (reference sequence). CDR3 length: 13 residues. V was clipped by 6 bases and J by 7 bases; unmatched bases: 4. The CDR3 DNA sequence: TGTGCCAGCAGCGGACAGGGGAGTAATGAGCAGTTCTTC. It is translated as CASSGQGSNEQFF.

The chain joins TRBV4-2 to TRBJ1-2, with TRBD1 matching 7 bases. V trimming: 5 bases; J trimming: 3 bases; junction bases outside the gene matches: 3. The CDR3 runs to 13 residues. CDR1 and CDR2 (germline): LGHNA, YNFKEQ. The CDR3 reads CASSSGGHYGYTF. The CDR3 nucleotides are TGTGCCAGCAGCTCAGGGGGGCACTATGGCTACACCTTC.

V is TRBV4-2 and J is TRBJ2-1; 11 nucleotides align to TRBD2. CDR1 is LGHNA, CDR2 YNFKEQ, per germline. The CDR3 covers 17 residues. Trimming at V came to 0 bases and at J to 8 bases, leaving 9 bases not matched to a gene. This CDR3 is CASSQEGSGGAAYEQFF. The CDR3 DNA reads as TGTGCCAGCAGCCAAGAAGGTAGCGGGGGGGCAGCGTATGAGCAGTTCTTC.

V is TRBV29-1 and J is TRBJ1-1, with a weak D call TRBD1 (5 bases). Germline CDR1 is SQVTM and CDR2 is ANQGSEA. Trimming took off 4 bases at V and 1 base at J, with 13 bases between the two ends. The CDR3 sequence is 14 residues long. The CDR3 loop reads CSVVSGSQNTEAFF. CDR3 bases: TGCAGCGTTGTTTCAGGGTCGCAGAACACTGAAGCTTTCTTT.

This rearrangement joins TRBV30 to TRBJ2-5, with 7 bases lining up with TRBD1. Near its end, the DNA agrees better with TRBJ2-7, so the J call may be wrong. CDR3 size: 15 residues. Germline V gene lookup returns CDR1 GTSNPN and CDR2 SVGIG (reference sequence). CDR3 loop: CAWAYMIGGFYEQYF. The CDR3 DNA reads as TGTGCCTGGGCCTACATGATAGGGGGCTTCTACGAGCAGTACTTC.

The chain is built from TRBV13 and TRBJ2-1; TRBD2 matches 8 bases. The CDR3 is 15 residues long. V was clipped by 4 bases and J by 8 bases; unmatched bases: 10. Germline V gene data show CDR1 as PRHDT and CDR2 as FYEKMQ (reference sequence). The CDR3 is CASSSPGGGKDEQFF. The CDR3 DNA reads TGTGCCAGCAGCTCCCCAGGCGGGGGGAAGGATGAGCAGTTCTTC. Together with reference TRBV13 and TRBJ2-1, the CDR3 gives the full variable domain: AAGVIQSPRHLIKEKRETATLKCYPIPRHDTVYWYQQGPGQDPQFLISFYEKMQSDKGSIPDRFSAQQFSDYHSELNMSSLELGDSALYFCASSSPGGGKDEQFFGPGTRLTVL.

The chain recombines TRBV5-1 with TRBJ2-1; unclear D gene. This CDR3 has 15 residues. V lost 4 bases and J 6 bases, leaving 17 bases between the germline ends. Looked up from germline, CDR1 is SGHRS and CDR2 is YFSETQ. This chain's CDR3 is CASSPSPFGFNEQFF. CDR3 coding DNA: TGCGCCAGCAGCCCGTCCCCGTTTGGTTTCAATGAGCAGTTCTTC.